This is a list of T cell receptor beta chains from one sample in a study of blood T cell repertoires in COVID-19. Assay: immunoSEQ multiplex PCR; the TCRdb copy retains only in-frame clones and omits some. The sample lists around 130,000 clones; more than 80% were seen once. Sequencing was done on a sample of peripheral blood. The receptors come from a woman aged 55-70 years with acute or convalescent COVID-19. The CDR3 runs from the conserved cysteine through the conserved F or W. A D gene is named only where the DNA matches it firmly. Size is omitted from some rows. Given values are once, few, many or a class for expanded clones.

v_call	j_call	d_call	cdr3_length	clone_size	cdr3_nt	cdr3_aa
TRBV4-2	TRBJ1-6	NA	14	NA	TGTGCCAGCAGCCGCACAGGGAGAGATTCACCCCTCCACTTT	CASSRTGRDSPLHF
TRBV19	TRBJ1-1	TRBD1	14	NA	TGTGCCAGTAGTGCTCACGACAGGGGACCGGTAGCTTTCTTT	CASSAHDRGPVAFF
TRBV7-8	TRBJ2-1	TRBD2	19	NA	TGTGCCAGCAGCTCCGCCCGGCGTGGGACTAGCGGGGGGAAAGGGGAGCAGTTCTTC	CASSSARRGTSGGKGEQFF
TRBV25-1	TRBJ1-1	TRBD1	16	NA	TGTGCCAGCAGAGGACAGGGAGTGAGGGTGAACACTGAAGCTTTCTTT	CASRGQGVRVNTEAFF
TRBV13	TRBJ1-1	TRBD1	15	NA	TGTGCCAGCAGCTCGGTTGACAGGGGAGGTACTGAAGCTTTCTTT	CASSSVDRGGTEAFF
TRBV9	TRBJ1-2	TRBD1	13	once	TGTGCCAGCAGCGTAGTTTGGGGACAGGGCTACACCTTC	CASSVVWGQGYTF
TRBV3-1/TRBV3-2	TRBJ1-2	NA	15	NA	TGTGCCAGCAGCCAAGATGGGGGGTCCTATGGCGGCTACACCTTC	CASSQDGGSYGGYTF
TRBV19	TRBJ2-3	NA	12	NA	TGTGCCAGTATCGGTATGGCAGATACGCAGTATTTT	CASIGMADTQYF
TRBV4-1	TRBJ1-1	NA	14	once	TGCGCCAGCAGCCAAGTTGCGGGGGGGAGTGAAGCTTTCTTT	CASSQVAGGSEAFF
TRBV10-3	TRBJ1-2	NA	13	NA	TGTGCCATCAGTGAAGGGGAATACTATGGCTACACCTTC	CAISEGEYYGYTF
TRBV29-1	TRBJ1-4	NA	11	NA	TGCAGCGTTTTCATTAATGAAAAACTGTTTTTT	CSVFINEKLFF
TRBV10-3	TRBJ1-4	TRBD1	14	NA	TGTGCCATCAGCGACGACAGGGGTAATGAAAAACTGTTTTTT	CAISDDRGNEKLFF
TRBV7-9	TRBJ1-1	NA	14	NA	TGTGCCAGCAGCAATCTGGGGGGGAACACTGAAGCTTTCTTT	CASSNLGGNTEAFF
TRBV19	TRBJ1-1	TRBD1	14	NA	TGTGCCAGTAGTTCGACAGGGGCGAACACTGAAGCTTTCTTT	CASSSTGANTEAFF
TRBV3-1/TRBV3-2	TRBJ1-1	TRBD1	14	few	TGTGCCAGCAGCCAAGAGGTCCAGGGGGCTGAAGCTTTCTTT	CASSQEVQGAEAFF
TRBV6-6	TRBJ2-7	NA	15	NA	TGTGCCAGCAGTCCGCACCCGACTCCCCCCTACGAGCAGTACTTC	CASSPHPTPPYEQYF
TRBV2	TRBJ2-1	TRBD2	18	NA	TGTGCCAGCAGTGAAGCGGATAGTCCGGGACTAGTGATCAATGAGCAGTTCTTC	CASSEADSPGLVINEQFF
TRBV19	TRBJ1-1	NA	11	NA	TGTGCCAGTAGTCCGGGGACTGAAGCTTTCTTT	CASSPGTEAFF
TRBV6-1	TRBJ1-1	NA	19	NA	TGTGCCAGCAGTGAAGCGCAATACAGGCTGGGAAACATGAACACTGAAGCTTTCTTT	CASSEAQYRLGNMNTEAFF
TRBV6-6	TRBJ1-4	NA	16	NA	TGTGCCAGCAGTTCCTACGCCCAGGGAGGGGCTGAAAAACTGTTTTTT	CASSSYAQGGAEKLFF
TRBV6-5	TRBJ1-2	NA	12	NA	TGTGCCAGCAGTCTGAGTGGGCATGGCTACACCTTC	CASSLSGHGYTF
TRBV24-1	TRBJ1-6	TRBD1	19	NA	TGTGCCACCAGTGACCCGGGACAGCGCTTCCCCTCCTATAATTCACCCCTCCACTTT	CATSDPGQRFPSYNSPLHF
TRBV10-1	TRBJ2-2	TRBD1	13	NA	TGCGCCAGCAGCCCGACAGGGACCGGGGAGCTGTTTTTT	CASSPTGTGELFF
TRBV9	TRBJ1-2	TRBD1	14	few	TGTGCCAGCAGCGGGACTCAGGGGGCTTATGGCTACACCTTC	CASSGTQGAYGYTF
TRBV7-2	TRBJ1-1	NA	16	NA	TGTGCCAGCAGCCAGGGGTACAGGATCATGAACACTGAAGCTTTCTTT	CASSQGYRIMNTEAFF
TRBV15	TRBJ2-3	TRBD2	16	NA	TGTGCCACCAGCCGAAGGACTAGATCTGACACAGATACGCAGTATTTT	CATSRRTRSDTDTQYF
TRBV20-1	TRBJ1-1	NA	12	NA	TGCAGTGCTAGTATGAGGGCCACTGAAGCTTTCTTT	CSASMRATEAFF
TRBV10-1	TRBJ1-2	TRBD1	15	NA	TGCGCCAGCAGTGCGGGACAGGGAGCTAACTATGGCTACACCTTC	CASSAGQGANYGYTF
TRBV7-9	TRBJ1-1	NA	12	once	TGTGCCAGCAGCCCGTCCTGGGCTAAAGCTTTCTTT	CASSPSWAKAFF
TRBV5-1	TRBJ1-3	NA	16	NA	TGCGCCAGCAGCCCTATAACGACAGGAATGGGAAACACCATATATTTT	CASSPITTGMGNTIYF
TRBV6-2/TRBV6-3	TRBJ1-5	NA	13	NA	TGTGCCAGCAGTGCGTATAGCAATCAGCCCCAGCATTTT	CASSAYSNQPQHF
TRBV19	TRBJ2-5	NA	14	NA	TGTGCCAGTAGTATAGGGGGGAGGCAAGAGACCCAGTACTTC	CASSIGGRQETQYF
TRBV7-9	TRBJ2-1	TRBD2	13	NA	TGTGCCAGCAGCTTTACATCTAGCGGGGAGCAGTTCTTC	CASSFTSSGEQFF
TRBV7-6	TRBJ1-3	NA	17	NA	TGTGCCAGCAGCCTCACCCCGACAACCTTCTCTGGAAACACCATATATTTT	CASSLTPTTFSGNTIYF
TRBV20-1	TRBJ1-5	NA	13	NA	TGCAGTGCTAGTACCAGACAGAATCAGCCCCAGCATTTT	CSASTRQNQPQHF
TRBV15	TRBJ2-2	NA	15	NA	TGTGCCACCAGCACCGGGGTACTAAGCACCGGGGAGCTGTTTTTT	CATSTGVLSTGELFF
TRBV11-2	TRBJ2-1	TRBD2	19	few	TGTGCCAGCAGCTTATTGTTCGGGACTAGCGGGGGGTTGTACAATGAGCAGTTCTTC	CASSLLFGTSGGLYNEQFF
TRBV6-5	TRBJ2-7	NA	15	NA	TGTGCCAGCAGCCGGGCTGGAGGACCTTCCTACGAGCAGTACTTC	CASSRAGGPSYEQYF
TRBV6-5	TRBJ1-2	NA	12	NA	TGTGCCAGCAGTTACTCGGGGGCGGGCTACACCTTC	CASSYSGAGYTF
TRBV5-6	TRBJ1-1	NA	18	few	TGTGCCAGCAGCTTGGAAAGTATCGTCCCTCTAGCTGGGGCTGAAGCTTTCTTT	CASSLESIVPLAGAEAFF
TRBV7-3	TRBJ1-2	TRBD1	16	NA	TGTGCCAGCAGCCCACACAGGGGCGTAGGACTCTATGGCTACACCTTC	CASSPHRGVGLYGYTF
TRBV4-1	TRBJ2-3	TRBD2	16	NA	TGCGCCAGCAGCCACCTAACTAGCGGGCGGACAGATACGCAGTATTTT	CASSHLTSGRTDTQYF
TRBV27	TRBJ2-7	TRBD1	19	NA	TGTGCCAGCAGTCCGTCCCCGCTCCCCCCGGGACAGGTGACCCACGAGCAGTACTTC	CASSPSPLPPGQVTHEQYF
TRBV24-1	TRBJ2-5	NA	16	NA	TGTGCCACCAGTGAGGGGGGGCCGGGGCAAGGGATGACCCAGTACTTC	CATSEGGPGQGMTQYF
TRBV9	TRBJ2-3	NA	16	NA	TGTGCCAGCAGCGTAGTGGGGGGAGTGAGCACAGATACGCAGTATTTT	CASSVVGGVSTDTQYF
TRBV9	TRBJ1-3	TRBD1	17	once	TGTGCCAGCAGCGGGGATTGGACAGGGGGCTCTGGAAACACCATATATTTT	CASSGDWTGGSGNTIYF